Presented here are 28 T cell receptor beta chains from one specimen sequenced in a study of identical twins listed by TCRdb under 2016. Library creation used 5' RACE. Sequencer: Illumina HiSeq 2000. The raw public data were reprocessed by TCRdb itself: fastp quality trimming at Q25, MiXCR clonotype calling, in-frame beta chains only. Entries that share a CDR3 protein sequence are merged under the most common genes and DNA. The sample table shows some 1,600,000 distinct CDR3 sequences, and 25% to 35% are seen once. Approximately 0.29% of the sample is taken by the ten largest. The sample consisted of cord blood. The receptors stem from a newborn girl in good health.

The DNA for the CDR3 is TGTGCCAGCAGCTTAAAAGTACTAGCGGGATATAGCACAGATACGCAGTATTTT. This encodes CASSLKVLAGYSTDTQYF. The V and J genes are TRBV7-9 and TRBJ2-3; 10 bases fit TRBD2. Losses at the gene ends were 2 bases for V and 0 bases for J; bases not matched to a gene: 8. Germline V gene sequence: CDR1 SEHNR, CDR2 FQNEAQ (reference sequence). This CDR3 region has 18 residues.

In this sample, this clonotype turned up once. This sequence joins TRBV25-1 and TRBJ2-3; D may be TRBD1 (5 bases). The CDR3 has 18 amino acids. V lost 1 base and J lost 3, with 20 bases in between. In germline, CDR1 is MGHDK, CDR2 SYGVNS. CDR3 bases: TGTGCCAGCAGTGAATCCCCCGACAGTAGGTCCTGGACAGATACGCAGTATTTT. As protein: CASSESPDSRSWTDTQYF.

The chain links TRBV20-1 to TRBJ2-3, with 7 bases lining up with TRBD1. The junction had 11 bases not matched to a gene; V was cut back by 5 bases and J by 3 bases. The germline gives CDR1 DFQATT, CDR2 SNEGSKA (reference sequence). The CDR3 sequence is 15 residues long. CDR3 in DNA: TGCAGTGCTGGAGTACAGGGGCGTGGGACAGATACGCAGTATTTT. It encodes CSAGVQGRGTDTQYF.

Of note for this clonotype: Possible read error: a much larger clone is one base away. This rearrangement joins TRBV12-3 or TRBV12-4 to TRBJ2-5; TRBD2 matches at 7 bases. There are 15 residues in the CDR3. The V gene end was trimmed by 7 bases and the J gene end by 11 bases; junction bases not matched to a gene: 19. The CDR3 is CASNPTSGTFNEQYF. In nucleotides, the CDR3 is TGTGCCAGCAACCCGACCAGCGGGACTTTTAATGAGCAGTACTTC.

This clonotype was seen a few times. The chain recombines TRBV20-1 with TRBJ1-6; D gene uncertain. Germline CDR1 is DFQATT and CDR2 is SNEGSKA (reference sequence). The V gene lost 3 bases and the J gene lost 4 bases, with 13 bases spanning the gap. There are 15 residues in the CDR3. CDR3 loop: CSARDQGGYNSPLHF. The DNA of the CDR3 is TGCAGTGCTAGGGATCAAGGAGGGTATAATTCACCCCTCCACTTT.

A word on this clonotype: A read error may produce the germline difference seen at one junction end. The V call is TRBV20-1, the J call TRBJ1-6, with no clear D. The CDR3 is made up of 13 amino acids. Germline CDR1 DFQATT, CDR2 SNEGSKA (reference sequence). The CDR3 loop reads CSARDTGNSPPHF. In DNA form, the CDR3 reads TGCAGTGCTAGAGATACGGGGAATTCACCCCCCCACTTT.

J is TRBJ2-3 and V is TRBV2; 12 nucleotides line up with TRBD1. Unmatched junction bases numbered 5, after V lost 6 bases and J lost 4 bases. Per the germline V gene, CDR1 is SNHLY and CDR2 is FYNNEI. This CDR3 has 15 residues. This CDR3 is CASSGGTGGSDTQYF. CDR3 DNA sequence: TGTGCCAGCAGCGGCGGGACAGGGGGCTCAGATACGCAGTATTTT.

This clonotype was seen repeatedly, ten times or more. The chain combines TRBV29-1 with TRBJ1-2, with a possible D match to TRBD1 (5 bases). The CDR3 covers 12 residues. The germline V gene encodes CDR1 SQVTM and CDR2 ANQGSEA. Between the trimmed V and J ends, which lost 6 bases and 2 bases, there was a span of 10 bases. The CDR3 protein is CSVRDSNYGYTF. The CDR3 region has the DNA TGCAGCGTGCGGGACTCGAACTATGGCTACACCTTC.

This clonotype was counted a few times. This chain joins TRBV27 and TRBJ2-1; maybe TRBD1 (6 bases). Between the trimmed V and J ends, which lost 1 base and 7 bases, there was a span of 11 bases. CDR3 length: 14 amino acids. Looked up from germline, CDR1 is MNHEY and CDR2 is SMNVEV (reference sequence). The CDR3 loop reads CASSLYRAGNEQFF. CDR3 coding DNA: TGTGCCAGCAGTTTATACAGGGCTGGGAATGAGCAGTTCTTC.

This clonotype was counted once. The chain links TRBV4-2 to TRBJ2-1; D not certain. Deletions cut 3 bases from V and 5 bases from J, with 8 bases between. Germline V CDR1 and CDR2: LGHNA, YNFKEQ. This CDR3 has 13 residues. CDR3 coding DNA: TGTGCCAGCAGCCAGGAGCTCCACAATGAGCAGTTCTTC. This codes for CASSQELHNEQFF.

The V and J genes are TRBV5-1 and TRBJ1-2; D might be TRBD1 (6 bases). Germline V lookup: CDR1 SGHRS, CDR2 YFSETQ. V lost 4 bases, J lost 5 bases, and 15 bases lay in between. This CDR3 is 14 amino acids long. The CDR3 here is CASSPDSGPYGYTF. In DNA, the CDR3 is TGCGCCAGCAGCCCGGACAGTGGGCCTTATGGCTACACCTTC.

In regard to this clonotype: This could be a read error, since a much larger clone is one nucleotide away. V and J are TRBV6-5 and TRBJ2-7; maybe TRBD1 (6 bases). Looked up from germline, CDR1 is MNHEY and CDR2 is SVGAGI. Trimming removed 8 bases from V and 0 bases from J, with 14 bases in between. This CDR3 is 14 amino acids long. The CDR3 region is CASFSIGGSYEQYF. CDR3 coding DNA: TGTGCCAGCTTCTCTATAGGGGGCTCCTACGAGCAGTACTTC.

The chain joins TRBV4-1 to TRBJ2-1; 13 nucleotides match TRBD2. Trimming took 4 bases from V and 7 from J; bases not matched to a gene: 7. Germline V gives CDR1 MGHRA, CDR2 YSYEKL. This CDR3 spans 16 amino acids. In DNA, the CDR3 is TGCGCCAGCAGCCTCCTCGGACTAGCGGGAGTTAATGAGCAGTTCTTC. This translates into CASSLLGLAGVNEQFF.

The V call is TRBV19, the J call TRBJ2-1; 11 positions match TRBD2. Trimming removed 6 bases from V and 6 bases from J; junction bases left unmatched: 7. The CDR3 runs 15 residues. Germline V gives CDR1 LNHDA, CDR2 SQIVND (reference sequence). CDR3 in DNA: TGTGCCAGTAGGAGTAGCGGGAGGGCCTCCAATGAGCAGTTCTTC. Amino acids: CASRSSGRASNEQFF.

V is TRBV20-1 and J is TRBJ2-7, with D maybe TRBD2 (6 bases). This CDR3 spans 15 amino acids. Between the trimmed V and J ends, which lost 0 bases and 3 bases, there was a span of 15 bases. The V gene's germline CDR1 is DFQATT and CDR2 SNEGSKA (reference sequence). The CDR3 region is CSARDNDYGGYEQYF. Here the CDR3 DNA reads TGCAGTGCTAGAGATAACGATTACGGGGGCTACGAGCAGTACTTC.

This clonotype has just a few counts. The rearrangement uses TRBV28 and TRBJ2-1, with 16 bases fitting TRBD2. The CDR3 is 14 amino acids. Trimming at V came to 3 bases and at J to 11 bases, leaving 1 base not matched to a gene. Germline CDR1 is MDHEN and CDR2 is SYDVKM. CDR3 bases: TGTGCCAGCAGTTTGGGACTAGCGGGAGGGAAGCAGTTCTTC. Translating it yields CASSLGLAGGKQFF.

This clonotype was counted a few times. The rearrangement uses TRBV5-1 and TRBJ2-2; TRBD2 agrees at 10 bases. CDR1 SGHRS and CDR2 YFSETQ come from the germline V gene. After removal of 1 base from V and 5 bases from J, the junction contained 8 bases not matched to a gene. The CDR3 runs 17 residues. CDR3 DNA sequence: TGCGCCAGCAGCTTGAACCTAGCGGGAGTTAAAACCGGGGAGCTGTTTTTT. Protein sequence: CASSLNLAGVKTGELFF.

This clonotype has a handful of counts. V and J are TRBV4-1 and TRBJ1-5; D call uncertain. This CDR3 region has 13 residues. V lost 0 bases and J 6 bases, leaving 6 bases between the germline ends. Germline CDR1 MGHRA, CDR2 YSYEKL. CDR3 in amino acids: CASSQERSQPQHF. The CDR3 DNA reads as TGCGCCAGCAGCCAAGAAAGGAGTCAGCCCCAGCATTTT.

The table lists this clonotype with a few counts. The genes are TRBV5-1 and TRBJ2-5, with D uncertain. The CDR3 extends over 13 amino acids. Between the trimmed V and J ends, which lost 1 base and 2 bases, there was a span of 6 bases. Germline V gene lookup returns CDR1 SGHRS and CDR2 YFSETQ. The CDR3 is CASSLLWQETQYF. The CDR3 DNA sequence: TGCGCCAGCAGCTTGTTGTGGCAAGAGACCCAGTACTTC. Supplemented by reference TRBV5-1 and TRBJ2-5, the full variable domain reads KAGVTQTPRYLIKTRGQQVTLSCSPISGHRSVSWYQQTPGQGLQFLFEYFSETQRNKGNFPGRFSGRQFSNSRSEMNVSTLELGDSALYLCASSLLWQETQYFGPGTRLLVL.

Comment on this clonotype: Its ends do not fully match the called genes, so a read error is possible. The V and J genes are TRBV3-1 and TRBJ2-3; TRBD2 matches at 7 bases. The CDR3 consists of 15 residues. Germline V lookup: CDR1 LGHDT, CDR2 YNNKEL (reference sequence). As DNA, the CDR3 is TGTGCCAGCAGCCAGGGCGGGAGATTAGCAGATACGCACTATTTT. Protein product: CASSQGGRLADTHYF.

This clonotype was detected ten times or more. This chain uses TRBV29-1 with TRBJ1-4, with TRBD1 identical over 7 bases. The V and J ends lost 8 bases and 4 bases, in that order; junction bases with no gene match: 10. This CDR3 region has 14 residues. Germline V gene data show CDR1 as SQVTM and CDR2 as ANQGSEA. In DNA form, the CDR3 reads TGCAGCTTCCGGCAGGGGGATGTTAATGAAAAACTGTTTTTT. Its translation: CSFRQGDVNEKLFF.

Comment on this clonotype: The junction differs from germline at one of its ends, possibly a read error. The V gene is TRBV15, the J gene TRBJ2-1; 7 bases agree with TRBD1. The CDR3 is made up of 17 amino acids. CDR1 LNHNV and CDR2 YYDKDF come from the germline V gene (reference sequence). The CDR3 sequence is CTTSRTTSGTVYNEQFF. The CDR3 nucleotides read TGTACCACCAGCCGAACGACTTCCGGGACAGTCTACAATGAGCAGTTCTTC.

The V call is TRBV9, the J call TRBJ2-3; TRBD2 is a possible D gene (5 bases). Trimming took 0 bases from V and 6 from J, leaving 14 bases between them. Germline CDR1 SGDLS, CDR2 YYNGEE. The CDR3 runs to 15 residues. In DNA form, the CDR3 reads TGTGCCAGCAGCGTAGCCGGGCGGAGGCCCGATACGCAGTATTTT. It yields the protein CASSVAGRRPDTQYF.

The rearrangement joins TRBV3-1 to TRBJ2-3; 8 bases align to TRBD2. The ends lost 5 bases at V and 1 base at J; junction bases unmatched: 8. Germline CDR1 is LGHDT and CDR2 is YNNKEL (reference sequence). This CDR3 comprises 16 residues. CDR3 amino acids: CASSVDLREGTDTQYF. The CDR3 coding sequence is TGTGCCAGCAGCGTAGATTTGCGGGAGGGCACAGATACGCAGTATTTT.

This clonotype was seen more than once but under ten times. The chain employs TRBV11-2 and TRBJ1-2, with D possibly being TRBD1 (6 bases). Trimming shortened V by 3 bases and J by 0 bases, and 11 bases separated the two germline ends. This CDR3 spans 15 amino acids. Germline CDR1 reads SGHAT; CDR2 reads FQNNGV. The CDR3 DNA is TGTGCCAGCAGCTTGGGGGGGGCCACTAACTATGGCTACACCTTC. Translated, it gives CASSLGGATNYGYTF.

The CDR3 reads CASKPGQGIVRQYF. The CDR3 region has the DNA TGTGCCAGCAAACCCGGACAGGGGATAGTTAGGCAGTACTTC. The genes are TRBV6-1 and TRBJ2-7; 9 bases match TRBD1. The J segment lost 9 bases and the V segment lost 7 bases, leaving 13 bases of the junction unmatched. The CDR3 has 14 residues. CDR1 is MNHNS, CDR2 SASEGT, per germline.

The chain links TRBV27 to TRBJ1-5; D is ambiguous. The germline V and J ends were trimmed by 2 bases and 4 bases, with 12 bases remaining between them. Germline CDR1 reads MNHEY; CDR2 reads SMNVEV (reference sequence). The CDR3 spans 15 residues. The CDR3 coding sequence is TGTGCCAGCAGTTTAAGTGTAGGCGTTAATCAGCCCCAGCATTTT. It specifies CASSLSVGVNQPQHF.

The chain couples TRBV14 to TRBJ2-1; 10 bases match TRBD2. Germline lookup yields CDR1 SGHDN and CDR2 FVKESK. The CDR3 totals 18 residues. V gave up 1 base and J gave up 1 base; unmatched junction bases: 7. The CDR3 sequence: CASSQGLTSGDSYNEQFF. As DNA, the CDR3 is TGTGCCAGCAGCCAAGGCCTCACTAGCGGGGATTCCTACAATGAGCAGTTCTTC.